Presented here are 5 T cell receptor beta chains from one specimen sequenced in a study of blood T cell repertoires in COVID-19. Only in-frame clones appear in the TCRdb table, and some are missing; sequencing was by immunoSEQ multiplex PCR. The data show about 260,000 clones, around 86% seen once. The specimen was peripheral blood. The source of these receptors is an older woman with COVID-19, enrolled during active disease.

V is TRBV10-3 and J is TRBJ1-4; D unresolved. The CDR3 is 13 residues long. CDR1 and CDR2 from the germline V gene are ENHRY and SYGVKD. V was pared by 6 bases and J by 5 bases, with 10 bases between. The CDR3 coding sequence is TGTGCCATCAGGGCGGATCCCAATGAAAAACTGTTTTTT. This translates into CAIRADPNEKLFF.

Here the CDR3 DNA reads TGTGCCACCAGCATAAAGGGGCGCGGTACAGATACGCAGTATTTT. Residues: CATSIKGRGTDTQYF. V gene TRBV15 combines with J gene TRBJ2-3, with D possibly being TRBD1 (5 bases). There are 15 residues in the CDR3. CDR1 and CDR2 (germline): LNHNV, YYDKDF (reference sequence). V was clipped by 4 bases and J by 3 bases, with 14 bases between them.

The chain recombines TRBV18 with TRBJ1-5; weak D call: TRBD1 (5 bases). Germline CDR1 reads KGHSH; CDR2 reads LQKENI. V was shortened by 3 bases and J by 3 bases, with 6 bases between the two germline ends. The CDR3 has 13 amino acids. The CDR3 nucleotides read TGTGCCAGCTCACCGGACAACAATCAGCCCCAGCATTTT. Translation: CASSPDNNQPQHF.

This chain uses TRBV9 with TRBJ2-3; D is undetermined. The germline gives CDR1 SGDLS, CDR2 YYNGEE. Trimming shortened V by 5 bases and J by 2 bases, and 15 bases separated the two germline ends. The CDR3 runs 15 residues. The CDR3 region has the DNA TGTGCCAGCAGTCCGACTGAAAGAGCCACAGATACGCAGTATTTT. This sequence encodes CASSPTERATDTQYF.

The V call is TRBV27, the J call TRBJ1-6, with D perhaps TRBD1 (5 bases). The CDR3 contains 14 residues. Germline values: CDR1 MNHEY, CDR2 SMNVEV (reference sequence). V lost 4 bases and J 5 bases, leaving 9 bases between the germline ends. This CDR3 is CASSYFRDNSPLHF. The CDR3, as DNA: TGTGCCAGCAGTTATTTCAGGGATAATTCACCCCTCCACTTT.